The rows below give T cell receptor beta chains drawn from one sample of a study of T-cell reconstitution after alpha-beta-depleted transplantation in children. TCRdb used MiXCR to reprocess the PCR reads, holding one entry per CDR3 protein. The table lists roughly 670,000 distinct CDR3 sequences, around 13% of them singletons. The input for sequencing was PBMCs, taken before TCRalphabeta/CD19-depleted stem cell transplant. The receptors come from a girl aged 2-10 years with congenital amegakaryocytic thrombocytopenia, due to receive a stem cell transplant. The CDR3 runs from the conserved cysteine through the conserved F or W. D genes are given only for firm matches. Expanded clones get a size class; other rows say once, few or many, or leave the size out.

size: .
D: .
V: TRBV14
J: TRBJ1-1
CDR3: CASRRTANTEAFF
DNA: TGTGCCAGCCGAAGGACGGCGAACACTGAAGCTTTCTTT

size: few
D: .
V: TRBV7-6
J: TRBJ2-7
CDR3: CASSLSAGLSSYEQYF
DNA: TGTGCCAGCAGCTTATCCGCAGGCCTCAGCTCCTACGAGCAGTACTTC

size: many
D: .
V: TRBV28
J: TRBJ2-1
CDR3: CAVPGSSYNEQFF
DNA: TGTGCAGTCCCGGGGAGCTCCTACAATGAGCAGTTCTTC

size: many
D: .
V: TRBV5-1
J: TRBJ2-6
CDR3: CASSLGLGGSGANVLTF
DNA: TGCGCCAGCAGCTTGGGACTCGGGGGTAGTGGGGCCAACGTCCTGACTTTC

size: many
D: .
V: TRBV28
J: TRBJ2-7
CDR3: CASWGLDEQYF
DNA: TGTGCCAGCTGGGGGTTAGACGAGCAGTACTTC

size: few
D: .
V: TRBV2
J: TRBJ2-2
CDR3: CASSENRDTGELFF
DNA: TGTGCCAGCAGTGAAAACAGGGACACCGGGGAGCTGTTTTTT

size: .
D: TRBD2
V: TRBV24-1
J: TRBJ2-1
CDR3: CATSYRVLAGIPYNEQFF
DNA: TGTGCCACCAGTTACAGGGTACTAGCGGGAATTCCCTACAATGAGCAGTTCTTC

size: .
D: TRBD2
V: TRBV20-1
J: TRBJ2-3
CDR3: CSASTGGRGTDTQYF
DNA: TGCAGTGCGTCCACCGGTGGGAGGGGCACAGATACGCAGTATTTT

size: many
D: TRBD2
V: TRBV5-1
J: TRBJ2-1
CDR3: CASSPLSGGGSYNEQFF
DNA: TGCGCCAGCAGTCCATTGTCGGGCGGGGGGTCCTACAATGAGCAGTTCTTC

size: .
D: .
V: TRBV14
J: TRBJ2-1
CDR3: CASSQVTEQFF
DNA: TGTGCCAGCAGCCAAGTTACTGAGCAGTTCTTC

size: few
D: .
V: TRBV4-1
J: TRBJ1-1
CDR3: CASSLGAVPTSSEAFF
DNA: TGCGCCAGCAGCCTGGGGGCGGTTCCTACTAGCTCGGAAGCTTTCTTT

size: many
D: .
V: TRBV5-1
J: TRBJ2-1
CDR3: CASSFTRQGPYNEQFF
DNA: TGCGCCAGCAGCTTCACCCGCCAGGGACCCTACAATGAGCAGTTCTTC

size: many
D: .
V: TRBV20-1
J: TRBJ2-1
CDR3: CSARKGGRGSYNEQFF
DNA: TGCAGTGCTAGGAAGGGAGGACGAGGCTCCTACAATGAGCAGTTCTTC

size: many
D: TRBD2
V: TRBV20-1
J: TRBJ2-3
CDR3: CSAPASGRTDTQYF
DNA: TGCAGTGCGCCAGCTAGCGGACGGACAGATACGCAGTATTTT

size: few
D: .
V: TRBV9
J: TRBJ2-5
CDR3: CASSVGEATGLQETQYF
DNA: TGTGCCAGCAGCGTGGGGGAGGCAACCGGATTACAAGAGACCCAGTACTTC

size: few
D: TRBD2
V: TRBV20-1
J: TRBJ2-3
CDR3: CSPFLAGVADTQYF
DNA: TGCAGCCCGTTCCTAGCGGGAGTTGCAGATACGCAGTATTTT

size: many
D: TRBD2
V: TRBV20-1
J: TRBJ2-3
CDR3: CSARVAGAGDTQYF
DNA: TGCAGTGCTAGAGTAGCGGGTGCCGGAGATACGCAGTATTTT

size: few
D: TRBD1
V: TRBV5-1
J: TRBJ2-3
CDR3: CASSFVTGATDTQYF
DNA: TGCGCCAGCAGCTTCGTAACAGGGGCCACAGATACGCAGTATTTT

size: few
D: TRBD2
V: TRBV9
J: TRBJ2-1
CDR3: CASSTTLGTEGTSGVYNEQFF
DNA: TGTGCCAGCAGCACCACCCTAGGGACAGAGGGTACTAGCGGGGTATACAATGAGCAGTTCTTC

size: many
D: .
V: TRBV30
J: TRBJ2-7
CDR3: CAWSVFGKALYEQYF
DNA: TGTGCCTGGAGTGTATTCGGCAAGGCGCTCTACGAGCAGTACTTC

size: .
D: .
V: TRBV5-4
J: TRBJ2-3
CDR3: CASSLVLGGDETSTDTQYF
DNA: TGTGCCAGCAGCTTGGTTCTGGGGGGAGACGAGACTAGCACAGATACGCAGTATTTT

size: few
D: .
V: TRBV12-5
J: TRBJ2-6
CDR3: CASGFQFSSGANVLTF
DNA: TGTGCTAGTGGTTTTCAGTTTAGCTCTGGGGCCAACGTCCTGACTTTC

size: many
D: .
V: TRBV29-1
J: TRBJ1-1
CDR3: CSAGQENTEAFF
DNA: TGCAGCGCGGGACAAGAGAACACTGAAGCTTTCTTT

size: few
D: .
V: TRBV2
J: TRBJ2-1
CDR3: CASSVSRQGEQFF
DNA: TGTGCCAGCAGTGTTTCCCGGCAGGGTGAGCAGTTCTTC

size: .
D: TRBD1
V: TRBV18
J: TRBJ2-1
CDR3: CASSPGQGSGNEQFF
DNA: TGTGCCAGCTCACCAGGACAGGGTTCCGGCAATGAGCAGTTCTTC

size: many
D: .
V: TRBV5-1
J: TRBJ2-7
CDR3: CASSFETGYEQYF
DNA: TGCGCCAGCAGTTTTGAGACAGGCTACGAGCAGTACTTC

size: many
D: TRBD1
V: TRBV12-3/TRBV12-4
J: TRBJ2-1
CDR3: CASQTSGGPYNEQFF
DNA: TGTGCCAGCCAAACCTCAGGGGGCCCATACAATGAGCAGTTCTTC

size: many
D: TRBD1
V: TRBV29-1
J: TRBJ1-5
CDR3: CSVRFRDRNQPQHF
DNA: TGCAGCGTTCGATTCCGGGACAGAAATCAGCCCCAGCATTTT

size: many
D: .
V: TRBV20-1
J: TRBJ1-6
CDR3: CSARDGRSPLHF
DNA: TGCAGTGCTAGAGATGGGCGTTCACCCCTCCACTTT

size: .
D: .
V: TRBV12-3/TRBV12-4
J: TRBJ2-5
CDR3: CASSFDPRQTQYF
DNA: TGTGCCAGCAGTTTCGACCCCAGGCAGACCCAGTACTTC

size: many
D: TRBD2
V: TRBV29-1
J: TRBJ2-7
CDR3: CSVVRTSGRYEQYF
DNA: TGCAGCGTTGTTAGGACTAGCGGGAGGTACGAGCAGTACTTC

size: few
D: TRBD2
V: TRBV4-1
J: TRBJ2-7
CDR3: CASSQRTSGRIYEQYF
DNA: TGCGCCAGCAGCCAACGGACTAGCGGGCGGATTTACGAGCAGTACTTC

size: .
D: .
V: TRBV7-9
J: TRBJ2-7
CDR3: CASSLAQDSPYEQYF
DNA: TGTGCCAGCAGCTTAGCCCAAGACAGCCCCTACGAGCAGTACTTC

size: many
D: .
V: TRBV15
J: TRBJ2-4
CDR3: CATSYMVPGIQYF
DNA: TGTGCCACCAGTTATATGGTTCCGGGCATTCAGTACTTC

size: many
D: TRBD1
V: TRBV20-1
J: TRBJ1-5
CDR3: CSAHGTGEIQPQHF
DNA: TGCAGTGCCCACGGGACAGGGGAAATTCAGCCCCAGCATTTT

size: many
D: TRBD2
V: TRBV7-6
J: TRBJ2-2
CDR3: CASGQPGLAGVTGELFF
DNA: TGTGCCAGCGGGCAACCGGGACTAGCGGGAGTAACCGGGGAGCTGTTTTTT

size: .
D: .
V: TRBV12-3/TRBV12-4
J: TRBJ1-5
CDR3: CASSPVRHADQHF
DNA: TGTGCCAGCAGTCCAGTTCGGCACGCCGACCAGCATTTT

size: .
D: .
V: TRBV18
J: TRBJ2-5
CDR3: CASSPDAGETQYF
DNA: TGTGCCAGCTCACCCGATGCGGGAGAGACCCAGTACTTC

size: many
D: TRBD1
V: TRBV29-1
J: TRBJ2-7
CDR3: CSVVTGVRHEQYF
DNA: TGCAGCGTTGTGACAGGGGTTAGGCACGAGCAGTACTTC